This T cell receptor (beta chain) was captured by sequencing in a study of cytomegalovirus exposure and HLA in healthy donors. Donors consisted of healthy bone marrow donors. Overall study results and limits: It was reportedly the case that the classifier diagnosed cytomegalovirus status with high specificity and sensitivity. Among the sequence variants, a highly shared cluster was likely an artifact of sequencing.

In the PCR, 60 Vbeta and 13 Jbeta primers were used. Assay used: immunoSEQ multiplex PCR; TCRdb lists only in-frame clones, some missing. The sample carries 200,000 to 250,000 clones, 76% recorded once. V lost 0 bases, J lost 2 bases, and 14 bases lay in between. The germline V gene has CDR1 KGHSH and CDR2 LQKENI. The CDR3 covers 16 residues. With regard to this clone: What it binds is not known.

This clonotype originated in a man younger than 30 in good health and CMV-seronegative. J is TRBJ2-7 and V is TRBV18, with TRBD1 as a possible D gene (5 bases). Specimen: PBMCs. The CDR3 sequence: CASSPPGNRQTYEQYF. In nucleotides, the CDR3 is TGTGCCAGCTCACCACCTGGGAACAGGCAAACCTACGAGCAGTACTTC.